In its sample, the clone carrying this T cell receptor (beta chain) was seen a few times. The data were obtained in a study of immune evolution from preneoplasia to lung adenocarcinoma. This CDR3 contains 15 residues. CDR1 is SGHAT, CDR2 FQNNGV, per germline. Trimming took 4 bases from V and 5 from J; bases not matched to a gene: 4. Clones were read by immunoSEQ multiplex PCR, and TCRdb kept only the in-frame ones, dropping some. The sample holds around 20,000 clones, less than 80% seen once. This sequence was found in a person in their sixties or seventies with lung adenocarcinoma. Sequencing was done on a sample of FFPE invasive lung adenocarcinoma tissue. This sequence joins TRBV11-2 and TRBJ2-1; 11 nucleotides match TRBD2. The CDR3 reads CASSWTSGSNNEQFF. CDR3 nucleotide sequence: TGTGCCAGCAGCTGGACTAGCGGGTCTAACAATGAGCAGTTCTTC.